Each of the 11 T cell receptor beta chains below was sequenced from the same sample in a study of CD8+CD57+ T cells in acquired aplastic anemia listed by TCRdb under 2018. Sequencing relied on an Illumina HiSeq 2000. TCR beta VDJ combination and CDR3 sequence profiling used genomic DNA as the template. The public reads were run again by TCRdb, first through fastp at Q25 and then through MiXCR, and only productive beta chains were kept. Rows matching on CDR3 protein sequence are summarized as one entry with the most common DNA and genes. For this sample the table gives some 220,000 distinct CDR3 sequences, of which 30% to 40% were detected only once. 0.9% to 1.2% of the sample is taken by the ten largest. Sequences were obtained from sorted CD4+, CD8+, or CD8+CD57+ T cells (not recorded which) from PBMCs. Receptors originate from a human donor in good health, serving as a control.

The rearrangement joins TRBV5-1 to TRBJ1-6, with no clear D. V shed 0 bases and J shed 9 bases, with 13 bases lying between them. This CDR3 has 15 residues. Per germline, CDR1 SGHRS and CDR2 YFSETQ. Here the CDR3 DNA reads TGCGCCAGCAGCTTGGATCCAGGTGGTAGTTCACCCCTCCACTTT. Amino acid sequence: CASSLDPGGSSPLHF.

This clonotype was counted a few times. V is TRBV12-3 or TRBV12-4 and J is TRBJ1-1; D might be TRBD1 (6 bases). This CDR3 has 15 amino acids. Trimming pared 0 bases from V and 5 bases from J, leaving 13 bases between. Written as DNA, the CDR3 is TGTGCCAGCAGTTTAGCGCTAGGGGGTGGAACTGAAGCTTTCTTT. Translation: CASSLALGGGTEAFF.

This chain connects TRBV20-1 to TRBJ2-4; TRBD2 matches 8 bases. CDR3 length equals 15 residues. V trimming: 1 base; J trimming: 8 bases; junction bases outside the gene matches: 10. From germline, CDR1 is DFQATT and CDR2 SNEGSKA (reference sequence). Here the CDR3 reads CSARVQAGALDIQYF. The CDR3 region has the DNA TGCAGTGCTAGAGTTCAAGCGGGAGCGTTAGACATTCAGTACTTC.

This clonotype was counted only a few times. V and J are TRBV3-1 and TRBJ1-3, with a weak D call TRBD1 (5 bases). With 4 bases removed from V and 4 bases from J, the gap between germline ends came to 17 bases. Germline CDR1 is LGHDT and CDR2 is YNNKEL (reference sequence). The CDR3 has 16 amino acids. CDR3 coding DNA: TGTGCCAGCAGCCCCCGGGACCTAAAAAGAGGAAACACCATATATTTT. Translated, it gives CASSPRDLKRGNTIYF.

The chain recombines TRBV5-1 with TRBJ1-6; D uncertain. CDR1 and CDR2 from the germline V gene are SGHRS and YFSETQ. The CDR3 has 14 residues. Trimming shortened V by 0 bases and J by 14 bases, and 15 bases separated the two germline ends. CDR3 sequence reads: CASSLEAGPTSLHF. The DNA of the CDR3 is TGCGCCAGCAGCTTGGAGGCAGGCCCTACATCCCTCCACTTT.

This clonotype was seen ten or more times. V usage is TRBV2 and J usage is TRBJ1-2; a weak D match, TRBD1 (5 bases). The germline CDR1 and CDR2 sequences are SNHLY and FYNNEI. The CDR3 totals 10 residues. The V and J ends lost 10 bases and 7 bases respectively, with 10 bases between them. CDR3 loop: CANEGAGYTF. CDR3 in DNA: TGTGCCAACGAAGGGGCTGGCTACACCTTC.

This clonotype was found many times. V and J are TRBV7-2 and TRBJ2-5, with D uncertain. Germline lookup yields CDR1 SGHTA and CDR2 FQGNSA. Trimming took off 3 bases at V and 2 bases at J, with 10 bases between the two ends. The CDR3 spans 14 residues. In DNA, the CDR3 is TGTGCCAGCAGCTTTAACCCCTCACAAGAGACCCAGTACTTC. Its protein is CASSFNPSQETQYF. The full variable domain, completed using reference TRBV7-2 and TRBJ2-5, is GAGVSQSPSNKVTEKGKDVELRCDPISGHTALYWYRQSLGQGLEFLIYFQGNSAPDKSGLPSDRFSAERTGGSVSTLTIQRTQQEDSAVYLCASSFNPSQETQYFGPGTRLLVL.

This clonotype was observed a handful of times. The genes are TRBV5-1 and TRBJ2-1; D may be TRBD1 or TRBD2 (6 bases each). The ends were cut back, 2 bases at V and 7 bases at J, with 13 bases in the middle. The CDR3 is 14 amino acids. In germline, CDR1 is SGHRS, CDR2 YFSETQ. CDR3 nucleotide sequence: TGCGCCAGCAGCTTTCCGGGGGCGTTGAATGAGCAGTTCTTC. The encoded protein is CASSFPGALNEQFF.

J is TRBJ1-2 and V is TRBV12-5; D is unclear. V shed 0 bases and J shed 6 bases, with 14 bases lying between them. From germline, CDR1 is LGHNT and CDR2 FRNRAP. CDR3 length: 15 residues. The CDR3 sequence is CASGLVRLKVDGYTF. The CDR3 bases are TGTGCTAGTGGTTTGGTAAGGTTGAAAGTCGATGGCTACACCTTC.

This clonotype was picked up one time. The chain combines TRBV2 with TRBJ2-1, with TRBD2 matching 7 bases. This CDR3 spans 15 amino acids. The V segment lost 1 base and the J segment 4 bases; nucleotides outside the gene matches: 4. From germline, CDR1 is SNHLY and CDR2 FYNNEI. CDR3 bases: TGTGCCAGCAGTGAAGGGGTGGGGGGGTACAATGAGCAGTTCTTC. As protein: CASSEGVGGYNEQFF.

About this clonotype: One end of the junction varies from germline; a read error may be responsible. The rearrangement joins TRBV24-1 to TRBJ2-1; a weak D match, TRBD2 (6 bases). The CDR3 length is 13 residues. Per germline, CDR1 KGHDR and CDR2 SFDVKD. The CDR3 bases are TGTGCTACTAGAACTAGCTCCGGGGGTGAGCAGTCCTTC. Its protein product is CATRTSSGGEQSF.